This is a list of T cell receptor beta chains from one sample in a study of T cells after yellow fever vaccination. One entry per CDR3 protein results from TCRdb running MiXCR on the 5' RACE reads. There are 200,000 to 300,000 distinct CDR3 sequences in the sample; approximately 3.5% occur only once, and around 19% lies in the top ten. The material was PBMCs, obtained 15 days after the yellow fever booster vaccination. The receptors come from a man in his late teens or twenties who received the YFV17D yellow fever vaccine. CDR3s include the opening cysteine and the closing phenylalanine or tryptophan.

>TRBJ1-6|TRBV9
CASSVGGRNSPLHF
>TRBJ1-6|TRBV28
CASSLKAGGTYNSPLHF
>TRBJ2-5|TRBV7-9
CASSLEKGSYF
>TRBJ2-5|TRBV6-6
CASSYREGETQYF
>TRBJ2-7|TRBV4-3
CASSQEKGTSGGSYEQYF
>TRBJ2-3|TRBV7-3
CASSQGQITDTQYF
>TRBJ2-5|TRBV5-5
CASSLNRGHDEETQYF
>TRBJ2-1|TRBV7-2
CASSSSRGRNDNEQFF
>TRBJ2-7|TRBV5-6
CASSLVAAGIPYEQYF
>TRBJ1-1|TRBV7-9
CASSLDRFRGRGEAFF
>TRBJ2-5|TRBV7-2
CASSYATSGVSETQYF
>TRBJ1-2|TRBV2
CASSGPSSARESYGYTF
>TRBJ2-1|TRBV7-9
CASSPPLSSYNEQFF
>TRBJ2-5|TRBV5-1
CASSTSYRDETQYF
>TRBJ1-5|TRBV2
CASSGQFSNQPQHF
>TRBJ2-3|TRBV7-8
CASSITGGRGTDTQYF
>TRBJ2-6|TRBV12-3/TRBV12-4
CASAREGANVLTF
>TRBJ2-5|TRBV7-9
CASSRFGLAGGPGGETQYF
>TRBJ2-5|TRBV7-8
CASSPNSLSGEETQYF
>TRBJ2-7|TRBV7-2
CASSFAGGREQYF
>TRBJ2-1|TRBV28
CASSLLGKEQFF
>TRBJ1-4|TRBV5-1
CASSPSGGATNEKLFF
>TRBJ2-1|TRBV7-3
CASSHGTSEHNEQFF
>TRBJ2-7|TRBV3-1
CASSQEGLGSIGEQYF
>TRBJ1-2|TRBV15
CATSRDAHGYTF
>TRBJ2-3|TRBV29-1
CSVVQGAGDTQYF
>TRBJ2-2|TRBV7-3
CASSHNTGELFF
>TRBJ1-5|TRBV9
CASSPQGLNNQPQHF
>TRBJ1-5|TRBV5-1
CASSVGTGRGGNQPQHF
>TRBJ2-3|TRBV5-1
CASSLEGTVIGDTQYF
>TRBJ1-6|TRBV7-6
CASSSGQGKISPLHF
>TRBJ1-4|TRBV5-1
CASSLDAGGGEKLFF
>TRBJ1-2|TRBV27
CASSLGSTGTIGGYTF
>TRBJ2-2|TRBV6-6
CASSYGAGELFF
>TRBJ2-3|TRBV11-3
CASSSEGGGTQYF
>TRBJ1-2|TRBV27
CASTRSMGDNYGYTF
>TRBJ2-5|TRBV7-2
CASSHSGPQGVGTQYF
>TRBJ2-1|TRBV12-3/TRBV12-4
CASTPTSYNEQFF
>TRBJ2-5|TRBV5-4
CASSSITEETQYF
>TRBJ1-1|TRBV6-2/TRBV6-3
CASSSQGDEAFF
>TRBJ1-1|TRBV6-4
CASRARGDTEAFF
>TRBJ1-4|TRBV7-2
CASSFRTGGLDEKLFF
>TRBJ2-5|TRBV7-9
CASSFGFQETQYF
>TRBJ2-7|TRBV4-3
CASSTQRGWEQYF
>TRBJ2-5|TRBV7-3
CASSPSSGGETQYF
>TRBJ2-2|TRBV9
CASSVDIKRGFTGELFF
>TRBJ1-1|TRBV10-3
CAISESEVRNTEAFF
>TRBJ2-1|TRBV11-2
CASSVSSGGYNEQFF